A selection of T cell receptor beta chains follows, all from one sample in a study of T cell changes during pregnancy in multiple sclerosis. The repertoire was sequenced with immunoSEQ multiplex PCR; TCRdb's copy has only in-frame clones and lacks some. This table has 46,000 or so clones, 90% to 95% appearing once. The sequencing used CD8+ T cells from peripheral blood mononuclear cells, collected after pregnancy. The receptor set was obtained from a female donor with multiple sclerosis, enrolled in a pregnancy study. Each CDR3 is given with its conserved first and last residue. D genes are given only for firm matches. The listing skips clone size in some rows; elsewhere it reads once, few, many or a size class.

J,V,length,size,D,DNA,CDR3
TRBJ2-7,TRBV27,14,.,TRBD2,TGTGCCAGCAGCCTCGGGACTAGCGGGCGCGAGCAGTACTTC,CASSLGTSGREQYF
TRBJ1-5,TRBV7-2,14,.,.,TGTGCCAGCAGCTTAGTGGGCAGGGGACAGCCCCAGCATTTT,CASSLVGRGQPQHF
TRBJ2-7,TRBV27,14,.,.,TGTGCCAGCAGCCCTTGGGCGAACTCCTACGAGCAGTACTTC,CASSPWANSYEQYF
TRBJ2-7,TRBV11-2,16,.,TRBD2,TGTGCCAGCAGCTTAGATAGTAGCGGGGGGAAGTACGAGCAGTACTTC,CASSLDSSGGKYEQYF
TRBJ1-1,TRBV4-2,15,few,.,TGTGCCAGCAGCCAAGATTGGGGCACGAACACTGAAGCTTTCTTT,CASSQDWGTNTEAFF
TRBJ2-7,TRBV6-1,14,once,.,TGTGCCAGCAGGGTTCTCGGGGTCTCCTACGAGCAGTACTTC,CASRVLGVSYEQYF
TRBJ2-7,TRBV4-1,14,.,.,TGCGCCAGCAGCCACAGACTTGGCCCCTACGAGCAGTACTTC,CASSHRLGPYEQYF
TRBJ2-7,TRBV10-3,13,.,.,TGTGCCATCAGTGATTGGAGCGCCGACGAGCAGTACTTC,CAISDWSADEQYF
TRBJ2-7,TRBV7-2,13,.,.,TGTGCCAGCAGCTTTGTCGTCCGGGACGAGCAGTACTTC,CASSFVVRDEQYF
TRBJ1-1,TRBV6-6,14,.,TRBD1,TGTGCCAGCAGAGGGACAGGTACTAACACTGAAGCTTTCTTT,CASRGTGTNTEAFF
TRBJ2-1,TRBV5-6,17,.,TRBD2,TGTGCCAGCAGGACTAGCGGGAACTACAGCTCCTACAATGAGCAGTTCTTC,CASRTSGNYSSYNEQFF
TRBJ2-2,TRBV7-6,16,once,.,TGTGCCAGCAGCCCAGTGGGCAGGCCGTCCACCGGGGAGCTGTTTTTT,CASSPVGRPSTGELFF
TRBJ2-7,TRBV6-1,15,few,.,TGTGCCAGCAGTGCCTCTCCTGAGAGCTCCTACGAGCAGTACTTC,CASSASPESSYEQYF
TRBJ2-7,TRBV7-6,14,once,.,TGTGCCAGCAGCTTCCGTAGGGGAAACTACGAGCAGTACTTC,CASSFRRGNYEQYF
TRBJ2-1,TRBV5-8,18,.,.,TGTGCCAGCAGCTCTCCCCCCGGGGGTCCAGCAATATACAATGAGCAGTTCTTC,CASSSPPGGPAIYNEQFF
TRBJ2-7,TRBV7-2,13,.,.,TGTGCCAGCAGCTTAGGGGGGGGCAGCGAGCAGTACTTC,CASSLGGGSEQYF
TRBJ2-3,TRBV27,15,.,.,TGTGCCAGCAGTTTAAGGGGGGGGCAAACAGATACGCAGTATTTT,CASSLRGGQTDTQYF
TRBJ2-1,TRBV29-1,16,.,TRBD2,TGCAGCGTTGAAGATGCGACTAGCGGGTCAAGCAATGAGCAGTTCTTC,CSVEDATSGSSNEQFF
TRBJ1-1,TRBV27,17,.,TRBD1,TGTGCCAGCAGTCTCAGGACAGGCTTGAGGACGACCACTGAAGCTTTCTTT,CASSLRTGLRTTTEAFF
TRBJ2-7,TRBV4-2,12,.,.,TGTGCCAGCAGCTCCTTAGACTACGAGCAGTACTTC,CASSSLDYEQYF
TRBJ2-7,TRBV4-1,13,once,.,TGCGCCAGCAGCCAAGACGTCCCCTACGAGCAGTACTTC,CASSQDVPYEQYF
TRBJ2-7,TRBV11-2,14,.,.,TGTGCCAGCAGCTTAGTAGACGGAGGGTACGAGCAGTACTTC,CASSLVDGGYEQYF
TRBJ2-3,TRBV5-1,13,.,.,TGCGCCAGCAGACCTGACAGTTCAGATACGCAGTATTTT,CASRPDSSDTQYF